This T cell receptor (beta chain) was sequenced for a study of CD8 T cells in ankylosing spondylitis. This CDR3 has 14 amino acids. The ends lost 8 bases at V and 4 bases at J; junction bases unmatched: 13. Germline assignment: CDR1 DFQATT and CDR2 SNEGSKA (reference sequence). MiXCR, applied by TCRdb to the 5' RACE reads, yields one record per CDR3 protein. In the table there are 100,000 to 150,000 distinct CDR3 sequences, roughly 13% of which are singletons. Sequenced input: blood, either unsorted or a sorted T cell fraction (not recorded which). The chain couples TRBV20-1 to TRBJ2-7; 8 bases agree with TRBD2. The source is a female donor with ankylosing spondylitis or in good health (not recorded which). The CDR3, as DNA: TGCAGTAGCCGACTAGAACGGGAGGGTTACGAGCAGTACTTC. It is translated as CSSRLEREGYEQYF.